The following is a T cell receptor beta chain sequence with its context. The data are from a study of T cell changes during pregnancy in multiple sclerosis. The CDR3 is 17 residues long. Trimming shortened V by 3 bases and J by 0 bases, and 15 bases separated the two germline ends. Germline-derived CDR1 and CDR2 are WNHNN and SYGVQD (reference sequence). Only in-frame clones appear in the TCRdb table, and some are missing; sequencing was by immunoSEQ multiplex PCR. The profile shows about 100,000 clones, 85% to 95% of them singletons. This clonotype was obtained from a female donor with multiple sclerosis, enrolled in a pregnancy study. Sequences were derived from peripheral blood, sampled in the second trimester of pregnancy. The V gene is TRBV10-1, the J gene TRBJ1-3; D may be TRBD1 (5 bases). The CDR3 sequence is CASSDNRGLVSGNTIYF. The CDR3 DNA sequence: TGCGCCAGCAGTGATAATCGGGGACTTGTCTCTGGAAACACCATATATTTT.